This T cell receptor beta chain was sequenced during a study of vaccination and CD4 T cells after COVID-19. Whole-study findings and limits: Convalescent patients' vaccine-specific clones were spike mono-reactive in 304 of 307 cases. Relatively few convalescent patients were studied, without early post-infection timepoints.

Researchers used the Oncomine TCR Beta short-read assay to sequence DNA from cultured CD4+ T cells. MiXCR was run by TCRdb on the PCR reads, yielding one entry per CDR3 protein. The sample carries about 15,000 distinct CDR3 sequences, roughly 28% recorded once. Treatment of the sample: approximately 11-day PBMC culture with coronavirus spike peptide pools or control peptides (ViraFEST assay). In this sample, this clonotype turned up a few times. The antigen remains unidentified. The source is a human donor with COVID-19. Sequencing was performed on cultured CD4+ T cells from blood.

The CDR3 sequence: CASSLPGYGYTF. The CDR3 DNA follows: TGTGCCAGCAGCTTGCCAGGGTATGGCTACACCTTC. The chain joins TRBV7-9 to TRBJ1-2, with a tentative D call TRBD1 (5 bases). This CDR3 is built from 12 residues. Germline CDR1 and CDR2: SEHNR and FQNEAQ (reference sequence). Trimming cost V 3 bases and J 5 bases, with 7 bases left between them.